The sequence of this TCR beta chain was determined in a study of cytomegalovirus exposure and HLA in healthy donors. Study-wide results and caveats: In a later analysis, 15,000 to 20,000 TCR beta sequences were associated with HLA alleles at 0.05 false discovery rate. Reports state that TCR beta sequences accurately predicted most subjects' HLA-A and HLA-B alleles.

PCR used 60 Vbeta primers and 13 Jbeta primers. Here immunoSEQ multiplex PCR was the method, and the copy in TCRdb shows in-frame clones only, minus some. Among approximately 140,000 clones listed, roughly 75% were seen once. The CDR3 runs 16 residues. Germline V lookup: CDR1 SGDLS, CDR2 YYNGEE. V lost 4 bases to trimming and J lost 1 base; unmatched junction nucleotides: 4. In regard to this clone: Its antigen is undetermined.

This clonotype originated in a man between 35 and 55 years old in good health and CMV-seropositive. Sequenced material: PBMCs. This chain joins TRBV9 and TRBJ2-2, with TRBD1 matching over 10 bases. CDR3 nucleotides: TGTGCCAGCAGCTCCCGGGACAGGGGGAACACCGGGGAGCTGTTTTTT. This codes for CASSSRDRGNTGELFF.